Listed below are T cell receptor beta chains from one sample, sequenced in a study of cytomegalovirus exposure and HLA in healthy donors. Data came from immunoSEQ multiplex PCR; TCRdb stores just in-frame clones and leaves some out. The table has 150,000 to 200,000 clones, around 83% seen once; the top ten hold approximately 1.6%. Sequenced sample: PBMCs. These receptors were collected from a man in his forties in good health and CMV-seropositive. Each CDR3 is given with its conserved first and last residue. The order of the fields is J gene, V gene, CDR3 protein.

TRBJ2-5,TRBV28,CASRSGQGGGETQYF
TRBJ2-6,TRBV4-1,CASSQLLAGAASGANVLTF
TRBJ1-2,TRBV5-5,CASSVVVSDYGYTF
TRBJ1-3,TRBV2,CASAGGDTIYF
TRBJ2-1,TRBV28,CASSQTSGTFNEQFF
TRBJ1-1,TRBV4-1,CASSPGLLGTEAFF
TRBJ1-4,TRBV19,CASSVRGAGEKLFF
TRBJ2-7,TRBV27,CASSYGTSGTTYEQYF
TRBJ1-5,TRBV5-5,CASSLASFGSPQHF
TRBJ2-3,TRBV5-4,CASSFTSGSTDTQYF
TRBJ2-7,TRBV29-1,CSVVAGGSSYEQYF
TRBJ2-1,TRBV14,CASSQFRRERNEQFF
TRBJ1-1,TRBV2,CASSLIVGAFF
TRBJ1-1,TRBV7-2,CASSFRDRGSTEAFF
TRBJ2-5,TRBV5-1,CASSPGGTGQETQYF
TRBJ2-1,TRBV7-8,CASSPLRDRRTPGGNEQFF
TRBJ1-4,TRBV25-1,CASSRTGREKLFF
TRBJ1-2,TRBV6-4,CASSDSPGVPGYTF
TRBJ1-5,TRBV5-8,CASSPRDRDNQPQHF
TRBJ1-2,TRBV5-1,CASSLDWEGYTF
TRBJ2-7,TRBV11-2,CASSSVRLVRDEQYF
TRBJ2-1,TRBV19,CASSNRLVYEQFF
TRBJ1-2,TRBV19,CASKSQLNYGYTF
TRBJ2-7,TRBV15,CATSITSGEQYF
TRBJ2-7,TRBV7-9,CASSLVPGLAGLSYEQYF
TRBJ1-1,TRBV19,CASISPIQGNTEAFF
TRBJ1-3,TRBV4-1,CASSQLHGTALNTIYF